Given below is one TCR beta chain in context. The antigen is undetermined. The V end was cut by 6 bases, the J end by 6 bases, with 15 bases between. The CDR3 has 13 amino acids. TCRdb re-derived calls from the reads in MiXCR, one entry per CDR3 protein. The sample has a few hundred thousand distinct CDR3 sequences, over 35% seen once. The sample comes from a study of T cell repertoires in cytomegalovirus infection. The sequence was collected from a human donor in good health (CMV status not recorded). Some clones in this sample may be carry-over from other donors' samples. Sequenced here: cultured PBMCs, sampled from culture after CMV antigen stimulation. This chain uses TRBV12-3 or TRBV12-4 with TRBJ2-7; a weak D match, TRBD1 (5 bases). CDR3: CASSDSSYGEQYF. As DNA, the CDR3 is TGTGCCAGCAGCGACAGCTCCTATGGCGAGCAGTACTTC.